This entry lists 16 T cell receptor beta chains sequenced from one sample in a study of radiotherapy plus CTLA-4 blockade in lung cancer. TCRdb's table, derived via immunoSEQ multiplex PCR, lists solely in-frame clones and lacks some. In the table there are roughly 50,000 clones, approximately 79% of which are singletons. This specimen was peripheral blood, taken from a patient treated with radiotherapy plus ipilimumab. The receptors were sampled from a human donor with non-small cell lung cancer who had stable disease on radiotherapy plus ipilimumab.

The rearrangement joins TRBV18 to TRBJ2-5; D is unresolved. With 3 bases removed from V and 2 bases from J, the gap between germline ends came to 13 bases. The V gene's germline CDR1 is KGHSH and CDR2 LQKENI. The CDR3 spans 15 residues. The CDR3 sequence is CASSPRQVTQETQYF. The CDR3 nucleotides read TGTGCCAGCTCACCGCGGCAGGTCACACAAGAGACCCAGTACTTC.

The chain joins TRBV7-2 to TRBJ1-2; TRBD1 is a possible D gene (5 bases). The CDR3 consists of 15 residues. V lost 1 base and J lost 5, with 14 bases in between. Germline CDR1 and CDR2: SGHTA and FQGNSA. CDR3 sequence (DNA): TGTGCCAGCAGCTTAGATGACAGTTACCTATATGGCTACACCTTC. Protein: CASSLDDSYLYGYTF. Supplemented by reference TRBV7-2 and TRBJ1-2, the full variable domain reads GAGVSQSPSNKVTEKGKDVELRCDPISGHTALYWYRQSLGQGLEFLIYFQGNSAPDKSGLPSDRFSAERTGGSVSTLTIQRTQQEDSAVYLCASSLDDSYLYGYTFGSGTRLTVV.

The chain combines TRBV4-3 with TRBJ1-5, with TRBD1 matching over 7 bases. In germline, CDR1 is LGHNA, CDR2 YSLEER. Unmatched junction bases numbered 9, after V lost 1 base and J lost 6 bases. The length of the CDR3 is 16 residues. The CDR3 region has the DNA TGCGCCAGCAGCCAAGTAGCCTTGAACAGGGGTCAGCCCCAGCATTTT. Protein product: CASSQVALNRGQPQHF.

A single count supports this clone. The chain combines TRBV6-5 with TRBJ2-1; TRBD1 matches 8 bases. The CDR3 covers 12 residues. V shed 10 bases, J shed 5 bases, and the junction held 4 bases outside the gene matches. The V gene's germline CDR1 is MNHEY and CDR2 SVGAGI. The CDR3 nucleotides read TGTGCCACCGAGACAGGGGACAATGAGCAGTTCTTC. Translated, it gives CATETGDNEQFF.

The rearrangement joins TRBV27 to TRBJ2-5; D unresolved. The CDR3 has 14 residues. Trimming stripped 6 bases from V and 1 base from J, with 12 bases between. Per germline, CDR1 MNHEY and CDR2 SMNVEV (reference sequence). CDR3 loop: CASSLIQVQETQYF. The CDR3, as DNA: TGTGCCAGCAGCCTAATTCAGGTCCAAGAGACCCAGTACTTC.

V usage is TRBV18 and J usage is TRBJ2-5; TRBD2 matches 13 bases. V lost 3 bases, J lost 0 bases, and 1 base stayed unmatched. The CDR3 spans 16 residues. CDR1 and CDR2 (germline): KGHSH, LQKENI. The DNA of the CDR3 is TGTGCCAGCTCACCGACTAGCGGGGGGTACCAAGAGACCCAGTACTTC. It encodes CASSPTSGGYQETQYF.

The V call is TRBV28, the J call TRBJ2-7, with 7 bases matching TRBD1. The germline gives CDR1 MDHEN, CDR2 SYDVKM. J lost 1 base, V lost 2 bases, and 2 bases had no gene match. The CDR3 totals 14 residues. The CDR3 is CASSLPGQSYEQYV. CDR3 coding DNA: TGTGCCAGCAGTTTACCGGGACAGTCCTACGAGCAGTACGTC.

This chain connects TRBV5-5 to TRBJ2-7; no clear D. Trimming took 2 bases from V and 1 from J, leaving 16 bases between them. Per the germline V gene, CDR1 is SGHKS and CDR2 is YYEKEE (reference sequence). The length of the CDR3 is 16 residues. The CDR3 bases are TGTGCCAGCAGCTTTCGTTGGGCAGGCTCATCCTACGAGCAGTACTTC. This encodes CASSFRWAGSSYEQYF.

V is TRBV11-2 and J is TRBJ1-2, with 8 bases identical to TRBD1. J was trimmed by 1 base and V by 3 bases; bases with no gene match: 1. Germline V gene lookup returns CDR1 SGHAT and CDR2 FQNNGV. The CDR3 has 14 amino acids. As DNA, the CDR3 is TGTGCCAGCAGCTTTACAGGGGGTAACTATGGCTACACCTTC. This encodes CASSFTGGNYGYTF.

This clone occurred a few times. This chain links TRBV2 with TRBJ2-1; 11 bases match TRBD1. V lost 4 bases to trimming and J lost 14 bases; unmatched junction nucleotides: 13. In germline, CDR1 is SNHLY, CDR2 FYNNEI. This CDR3 region has 15 residues. The CDR3 protein is CASSALGQGDGKEFF. In nucleotides, the CDR3 is TGTGCCAGCAGTGCCCTGGGACAGGGGGACGGCAAAGAGTTCTTC.

The V gene is TRBV7-2, the J gene TRBJ1-4, with a weak D call TRBD1 (5 bases). This CDR3 region has 16 residues. Per germline, CDR1 SGHTA and CDR2 FQGNSA. V was pared by 2 bases and J by 3 bases, with 13 bases between. CDR3 sequence reads: CASSLFGAGANEKLFF. The CDR3 nucleotides are TGTGCCAGCAGCTTATTTGGGGCCGGGGCTAATGAAAAACTGTTTTTT.

Of note for this clone: Other DNA sequences of this sample code for an identical CDR3. The genes are TRBV5-1 and TRBJ2-2; the match to TRBD2 covers 7 bases. The length of the CDR3 is 16 residues. Germline loops: CDR1 SGHRS, CDR2 YFSETQ. V shed 0 bases and J 5 bases; nucleotides not matched to a gene: 7. The CDR3 here is CASSLGSTGGTGELFF. CDR3 DNA sequence: TGCGCCAGCAGCTTGGGATCTACCGGGGGGACCGGGGAGCTGTTTTTT.

The genes are TRBV11-1 and TRBJ1-2; 11 bases align to TRBD1. This CDR3 is built from 16 residues. After removal of 5 bases from V and 0 bases from J, the junction contained 5 bases not matched to a gene. The germline CDR1 and CDR2 sequences are SGHAT and FQDESV (reference sequence). CDR3 sequence: CASSRTGGLTNYGYTF. The CDR3 DNA reads as TGTGCCAGCAGCCGGACAGGGGGCTTAACTAACTATGGCTACACCTTC.

This chain connects TRBV13 to TRBJ1-2; D is undetermined. Germline CDR1 and CDR2: PRHDT and FYEKMQ (reference sequence). Trimming shortened V by 5 bases and J by 4 bases, and 11 bases separated the two germline ends. CDR3 size: 13 residues. CDR3 in DNA: TGTGCCAGCAGCCCTCCTGACACCTATGGCTACACCTTC. Translated: CASSPPDTYGYTF.

This clone appeared a few times. The chain couples TRBV13 to TRBJ1-5; D not resolved. V gave up 0 bases and J gave up 6 bases, with 9 bases separating them. In germline, CDR1 is PRHDT, CDR2 FYEKMQ (reference sequence). The CDR3 covers 14 residues. The CDR3 loop is CASSLGGFSQPQHF. The CDR3 nucleotides are TGTGCCAGCAGCTTAGGAGGGTTTTCTCAGCCCCAGCATTTT.

The rearrangement joins TRBV2 to TRBJ2-5; TRBD1 matches 10 bases. The CDR3 has 13 residues. The J segment lost 6 bases and the V segment lost 7 bases, leaving 5 bases of the junction unmatched. The germline gives CDR1 SNHLY, CDR2 FYNNEI. CDR3 in DNA: TGTGCCAGCAAGGGGGACAGGGGAAAGACCCAGTACTTC. The encoded protein is CASKGDRGKTQYF. Supplemented by reference TRBV2 and TRBJ2-5, the full variable domain reads EPEVTQTPSHQVTQMGQEVILRCVPISNHLYFYWYRQILGQKVEFLVSFYNNEISEKSEIFDDQFSVERPDGSNFTLKIRSTKLEDSAMYFCASKGDRGKTQYFGPGTRLLVL.